This T cell receptor beta chain originates from a study of beta chain features in type 1 diabetes. Findings and caveats of the study: There was no resolution here of whether HLA type influences TCRB rearrangement. There was a moderate but significant shortening of TCRB CDR3s in all four CD4+ subsets of Type 1 diabetes patients.

Note on this clone: The antigen is unknown.

CD4+ cells of the naive, central memory, regulatory and stem cell-like memory types were sorted via CD45RO/CCR7/CD25/CD127/CD95/CD27. Populations isolated by sorting all had purity greater than 95%. Expressed TCRB transcripts were sequenced, since all the RNA that had been isolated was reverse transcribed. It was found that naive, central memory and regulatory T cell samples averaged about 3.57 million reads. Measured with immunoSEQ multiplex PCR; TCRdb has only the in-frame clones, and not every one. The sample includes 93,000 or so clones, 25% to 35% of them seen just once. Sample: central memory CD4+ T cells from blood. The source is a woman between 18 and 30 years old with type 1 diabetes.

The CDR3 loop is CASTTTVGTEAFF. The DNA for the CDR3 is TGTGCCAGTACCACGACAGTCGGCACTGAAGCTTTCTTT. The J gene is TRBJ1-1, the V gene TRBV19; the D gene is possibly TRBD1 (5 bases). Germline lookup yields CDR1 LNHDA and CDR2 SQIVND (reference sequence). Deletions cut 7 bases from V and 4 bases from J, with 13 bases between. The CDR3 is 13 amino acids.